What follows are 11 T cell receptor beta chains derived from one specimen sequenced in a study of blood T cell repertoires in COVID-19. Only in-frame clones appear in the TCRdb table, and some are missing; sequencing was by immunoSEQ multiplex PCR. In the table there are some 150,000 clones, approximately 80% of which are singletons. Sequencing input: peripheral blood. The receptors originated from a human donor in a cohort sampled during active COVID-19.

V is TRBV11-3 and J is TRBJ1-4; 9 bases map to TRBD1. CDR3 length: 14 residues. CDR1 is SGHNT and CDR2 is YENEEA in the germline V gene. The ends lost 3 bases at V and 7 bases at J; junction bases unmatched: 3. This chain's CDR3 is CASSFGQGSEKLFF. CDR3 bases: TGTGCCAGCAGCTTCGGACAGGGGAGTGAAAAACTGTTTTTT. Supplemented by reference TRBV11-3 and TRBJ1-4, the full variable domain reads EAGVVQSPRYKIIEKKQPVAFWCNPISGHNTLYWYLQNLGQGPELLIRYENEEAVDDSQLPKDRFSAERLKGVDSTLKIQPAELGDSAVYLCASSFGQGSEKLFFGSGTQLSVL.

This clone was detected a few times. V and J are TRBV19 and TRBJ1-4, with 9 bases matching TRBD1. From germline, CDR1 is LNHDA and CDR2 SQIVND (reference sequence). V lost 2 bases and J lost 8; bases outside the gene matches: 18. The CDR3 has 19 amino acids. The CDR3 spells CASSITAASGTGHLEKLFF. CDR3 coding DNA: TGTGCCAGTAGTATAACAGCAGCCTCCGGGACAGGGCATTTAGAAAAACTGTTTTTT. Full variable domain (missing parts from reference TRBV19 and TRBJ1-4): DGGITQSPKYLFRKEGQNVTLSCEQNLNHDAMYWYRQDPGQGLRLIYYSQIVNDFQKGDIAEGYSVSREKKESFPLTVTSAQKNPTAFYLCASSITAASGTGHLEKLFFGSGTQLSVL.

The genes are TRBV10-3 and TRBJ1-2, with D possibly TRBD1 on 5 matching bases. Germline V lookup: CDR1 ENHRY, CDR2 SYGVKD. The CDR3 has 14 amino acids. V was clipped by 6 bases and J by 1 base, with 12 bases between them. For the CDR3, the DNA is TGTGCCATCAGCCCCGGAGGGGATAACTATGGCTACACCTTC. The encoded protein is CAISPGGDNYGYTF.

This clone showed up just a few times. The chain combines TRBV27 with TRBJ2-3; TRBD2 matches 11 bases. This CDR3 spans 17 amino acids. V gave up 4 bases and J gave up 5 bases; unmatched junction bases: 11. Germline V gene sequence: CDR1 MNHEY, CDR2 SMNVEV (reference sequence). CDR3 loop: CASSSPRTSGPRDTQYF. DNA of the CDR3: TGTGCCAGCAGTTCCCCCCGGACTAGCGGGCCCCGAGATACGCAGTATTTT.

The V call is TRBV9, the J call TRBJ1-1; D remains ambiguous. In germline, CDR1 is SGDLS, CDR2 YYNGEE. The CDR3 loop spans 13 amino acids. Trimming removed 0 bases from V and 1 base from J, with 4 bases in between. The CDR3 DNA reads TGTGCCAGCAGCGTAGCCCAGAACACTGAAGCTTTCTTT. Translating gives CASSVAQNTEAFF. Supplemented by reference TRBV9 and TRBJ1-1, the full variable domain reads DSGVTQTPKHLITATGQRVTLRCSPRSGDLSVYWYQQSLDQGLQFLIQYYNGEERAKGNILERFSAQQFPDLHSELNLSSLELGDSALYFCASSVAQNTEAFFGQGTRLTVV.

V gene TRBV24-1 combines with J gene TRBJ2-3, with TRBD1 as a possible D gene (5 bases). The CDR3 has 14 residues. The germline gives CDR1 KGHDR, CDR2 SFDVKD. Trimming shortened V by 4 bases and J by 1 base, and 8 bases separated the two germline ends. The CDR3 sequence: CATSDAGRTDTQYF. In nucleotides, the CDR3 is TGTGCCACCAGTGACGCAGGGCGCACAGATACGCAGTATTTT.

The V call is TRBV28, the J call TRBJ1-6; D is possibly TRBD1 (5 bases). Trimming pared 7 bases from V and 10 bases from J, leaving 14 bases between. Germline V gene data show CDR1 as MDHEN and CDR2 as SYDVKM. This CDR3 region has 13 residues. The CDR3 loop reads CASTQGRKSPLHF. Here the CDR3 DNA reads TGTGCCAGCACCCAGGGTCGTAAGTCACCCCTCCACTTT.

The chain carries TRBV7-6 and TRBJ2-3, with TRBD2 matching 8 bases. The CDR3 runs 17 residues. CDR1 SGHVS and CDR2 FNYEAQ come from the germline V gene. Trimming cost V 1 base and J 6 bases; bases outside gene matches: 12. CDR3 in amino acids: CASSLVAAGARWDTQYF. CDR3 in DNA: TGTGCCAGCAGCTTAGTCGCAGCGGGGGCCCGGTGGGATACGCAGTATTTT.

The gene calls are TRBV4-3 and TRBJ1-2; 10 bases are shared with TRBD1. This CDR3 has 14 residues. Germline assignment: CDR1 LGHNA and CDR2 YSLEER. Trimming at V came to 4 bases and at J to 7 bases, leaving 6 bases not matched to a gene. CDR3 in DNA: TGCGCCAGCAGCCCGGGACAGGGGCTAGGTGGCTACACCTTC. The encoded protein is CASSPGQGLGGYTF.

This chain joins TRBV5-1 and TRBJ2-1; 12 positions match TRBD2. V lost 4 bases, J lost 8 bases, and 7 bases stayed unmatched. CDR1 and CDR2 (germline): SGHRS, YFSETQ. The CDR3 sequence is 15 residues long. The chain's CDR3 is CASSAGTSGRDEQFF. The CDR3 DNA follows: TGCGCCAGCAGCGCCGGGACTAGCGGGCGGGATGAGCAGTTCTTC. Together with reference TRBV5-1 and TRBJ2-1, the CDR3 gives the full variable domain: KAGVTQTPRYLIKTRGQQVTLSCSPISGHRSVSWYQQTPGQGLQFLFEYFSETQRNKGNFPGRFSGRQFSNSRSEMNVSTLELGDSALYLCASSAGTSGRDEQFFGPGTRLTVL.

This chain links TRBV6-2 or TRBV6-3 with TRBJ1-2; 7 bases agree with TRBD1. Germline V lookup: CDR1 MNHEY, CDR2 SVGEGT. Losses at the gene ends were 5 bases for V and 4 bases for J; bases not matched to a gene: 7. This CDR3 spans 14 amino acids. The CDR3 reads CASSGTGARYGYTF. CDR3 coding DNA: TGTGCCAGCAGTGGAACAGGGGCACGCTATGGCTACACCTTC.